The 25 T cell receptor beta chains presented below share a single source sample, sequenced in a study of T-cell reconstitution after alpha-beta-depleted transplantation in children. The TCRbeta library incorporated unique molecular identifiers. One entry per CDR3 protein, called by TCRdb with MiXCR from the PCR reads. The sample contains about 980,000 distinct CDR3 sequences, about 31% of which appear only once. The sample consisted of PBMCs, mostly from graft donor cells, taken 360 days after TCRalphabeta/CD19-depleted stem cell transplant. The receptors were gathered from a boy in the first two years of life who had a stem cell transplant for SCID, so the T cells may come from the graft donor.

The chain links TRBV24-1 to TRBJ2-3, with TRBD1 identical over 9 bases. The CDR3 runs 17 residues. In germline, CDR1 is KGHDR, CDR2 SFDVKD. Unmatched junction bases numbered 9, after V lost 3 bases and J lost 3 bases. CDR3 protein: CATSDPTGGSKTDTQYF. The CDR3, as DNA: TGTGCCACCAGTGATCCCACAGGGGGCTCAAAGACAGATACGCAGTATTTT.

The J gene is TRBJ2-1, the V gene TRBV9, with a tentative D call TRBD1 (7 bases). V was clipped by 6 bases and J by 6 bases, with 19 bases between them. The germline gives CDR1 SGDLS, CDR2 YYNGEE. CDR3 length equals 15 residues. This CDR3 reads CASTQRGGGANEQFF. CDR3 nucleotides: TGTGCCAGCACCCAGAGAGGGGGCGGGGCCAATGAGCAGTTCTTC. Using reference TRBV9 and TRBJ2-1 for the parts outside the CDR3, the full variable domain is DSGVTQTPKHLITATGQRVTLRCSPRSGDLSVYWYQQSLDQGLQFLIQYYNGEERAKGNILERFSAQQFPDLHSELNLSSLELGDSALYFCASTQRGGGANEQFFGPGTRLTVL.

The sample holds a few counts of this clonotype. V usage is TRBV4-1 and J usage is TRBJ2-7, with D uncertain. Per germline, CDR1 MGHRA and CDR2 YSYEKL. This CDR3 comprises 17 residues. Trimming left V 0 bases short and J 1 base short, with 16 bases between. Written as DNA, the CDR3 is TGCGCCAGCAGCCAAGATAATGGTGGGCCCAGGTCCTACGAGCAGTACTTC. Amino acid sequence: CASSQDNGGPRSYEQYF.

This clonotype has just a few counts. The chain employs TRBV18 and TRBJ1-1; D is perhaps TRBD1 (6 bases). Germline CDR1 and CDR2: KGHSH and LQKENI. This CDR3 region has 14 residues. V was clipped by 6 bases and J by 6 bases, with 17 bases between them. The DNA of the CDR3 is TGTGCCAGCTCCCGAGAACAGGGTGTGGCTGAAGCTTTCTTT. The encoded protein is CASSREQGVAEAFF.

The gene calls are TRBV6-2 or TRBV6-3 and TRBJ2-1; 8 nucleotides align to TRBD1. The V segment lost 6 bases and the J segment 2 bases; nucleotides outside the gene matches: 9. CDR1 is MNHEY and CDR2 is SVGEGT in the germline V gene. The CDR3 extends over 16 amino acids. CDR3 in amino acids: CASSPDRGPTYNEQFF. DNA for the CDR3: TGTGCCAGCAGCCCAGACAGGGGACCGACCTACAATGAGCAGTTCTTC.

The CDR3 DNA sequence: TGCAGTGCTAGTTGGGGGGTTGGTGAGCAGTTCTTC. It codes for CSASWGVGEQFF. The chain uses TRBV20-1 and TRBJ2-1; tentative D call: TRBD2 (6 bases). V dropped 3 bases and J dropped 9 bases, with 12 bases sitting between them. In germline, CDR1 is DFQATT, CDR2 SNEGSKA (reference sequence). The CDR3 has 12 amino acids.

The chain links TRBV10-2 to TRBJ1-2, with 9 bases matching TRBD1. V gave up 6 bases and J gave up 7 bases; unmatched junction bases: 12. Germline CDR1 WSHSY, CDR2 SAAADI. The CDR3 is 15 residues long. The CDR3 DNA reads as TGCGCCAGCAGCCGGGACAGGGCATTAAGAGGTGGCTACACCTTC. It is translated as CASSRDRALRGGYTF.

The chain is built from TRBV5-1 and TRBJ1-1, with unresolved D. The CDR3 has 14 amino acids. Germline assignment: CDR1 SGHRS and CDR2 YFSETQ. The V gene lost 1 base and the J gene lost 8 bases, with 15 bases spanning the gap. The CDR3 loop is CASSLSSPTYEAFF. The CDR3 region has the DNA TGCGCCAGCAGCTTGAGTTCGCCAACATACGAAGCTTTCTTT.

This clonotype turned up a few times. CDR3 bases: TGCGCCACCGGGGTCGGCTCTGGGGCCAACGTCCTGACTTTC. Translated: CATGVGSGANVLTF. The rearrangement uses TRBV5-1 and TRBJ2-6; a weak D match, TRBD2 (5 bases). Looked up from germline, CDR1 is SGHRS and CDR2 is YFSETQ. The CDR3 covers 14 residues. Trimming shortened V by 9 bases and J by 0 bases, and 10 bases separated the two germline ends.

This chain uses TRBV12-3 or TRBV12-4 with TRBJ1-2; D ambiguous. CDR3 length: 15 amino acids. V lost 5 bases, J lost 1 base, and 14 bases lay in between. CDR3 sequence reads: CASSRGEIYNYGYTF. The CDR3 DNA reads TGTGCCAGCAGTCGCGGGGAAATATATAACTATGGCTACACCTTC.

This clonotype has more than one count but fewer than ten. This chain joins TRBV12-3 or TRBV12-4 and TRBJ2-1, with 7 bases fitting TRBD1. This CDR3 region has 15 residues. Losses at the gene ends were 6 bases for V and 8 bases for J; bases not matched to a gene: 13. CDR3 bases: TGTGCCAGCAGCTCAGACAGGGTCCTTGGGGATGAGCAGTTCTTC. Translation gives CASSSDRVLGDEQFF.

The rearrangement uses TRBV20-1 and TRBJ2-7, with 7 bases aligning to TRBD1. The CDR3 has 14 residues. The junction had 7 bases not matched to a gene; V was cut back by 5 bases and J by 0 bases. Per germline, CDR1 DFQATT and CDR2 SNEGSKA (reference sequence). The CDR3 sequence is CSAEGATGSYEQYF. The CDR3, as DNA: TGCAGTGCTGAGGGGGCAACGGGCTCCTACGAGCAGTACTTC.

The genes are TRBV7-9 and TRBJ2-3, with D possibly matching TRBD2 (5 bases). CDR3 length: 16 amino acids. Germline CDR1 reads SEHNR; CDR2 reads FQNEAQ (reference sequence). V was shortened by 1 base and J by 1 base, with 12 bases between the two germline ends. CDR3 amino acids: CASSLDLALGTDTQYF. CDR3 in DNA: TGTGCCAGCAGCTTAGATCTAGCCCTAGGCACAGATACGCAGTATTTT.

There are a few counts of this clonotype. The chain couples TRBV7-8 to TRBJ2-7, with TRBD1 matching 7 bases. The J segment lost 0 bases and the V segment lost 0 bases, leaving 17 bases of the junction unmatched. The CDR3 contains 20 residues. The V gene's germline CDR1 is SGHVS and CDR2 FQNEAQ. CDR3 region: CASSLAGRWVRTGSSYEQYF. DNA for the CDR3: TGTGCCAGCAGCTTAGCGGGGAGATGGGTCCGGACAGGAAGCTCCTACGAGCAGTACTTC.

This clonotype was seen a few times. The V call is TRBV18, the J call TRBJ2-3; no clear D. Germline loops: CDR1 KGHSH, CDR2 LQKENI. The CDR3 loop spans 14 amino acids. Trimming left V 3 bases short and J 0 bases short, with 7 bases between. CDR3 nucleotide sequence: TGTGCCAGCTCACCTTACTATAGCACAGATACGCAGTATTTT. Amino acids: CASSPYYSTDTQYF.

The chain is built from TRBV7-2 and TRBJ2-3, with D unclear. Germline V gene sequence: CDR1 SGHTA, CDR2 FQGNSA. Trimming took off 0 bases at V and 2 bases at J, with 12 bases between the two ends. The CDR3 totals 16 residues. The CDR3 is CASSLAGSADTDTQYF. For the CDR3, the DNA is TGTGCCAGCAGCTTAGCGGGGTCGGCAGACACAGATACGCAGTATTTT. Full variable domain (remainder filled in from reference TRBV7-2 and TRBJ2-3): GAGVSQSPSNKVTEKGKDVELRCDPISGHTALYWYRQSLGQGLEFLIYFQGNSAPDKSGLPSDRFSAERTGGSVSTLTIQRTQQEDSAVYLCASSLAGSADTDTQYFGPGTRLTVL.

In its sample, this clonotype was seen a few times. The chain couples TRBV6-2 or TRBV6-3 to TRBJ1-5; D might be TRBD1 (6 bases). The CDR3 sequence is 15 residues long. With 8 bases removed from V and 4 bases from J, the gap between germline ends came to 18 bases. Germline CDR1 reads MNHEY; CDR2 reads SVGEGT. The CDR3 is CASHRGQLDNQPQHF. Here the CDR3 DNA reads TGTGCCAGCCATCGCGGACAGCTAGATAATCAGCCCCAGCATTTT.

This clonotype was recorded a few times. V gene TRBV15 combines with J gene TRBJ1-1, with D hard to call. The CDR3 length is 14 residues. Trimming removed 1 base at V and 5 bases at J, with 11 bases between. The germline gives CDR1 LNHNV, CDR2 YYDKDF (reference sequence). Written as DNA, the CDR3 is TGTGCCACCAGCAGAGTAGGCGGTTGGACTGAAGCTTTCTTT. Its translation: CATSRVGGWTEAFF.

The chain carries TRBV7-2 and TRBJ2-2, with TRBD1 as a possible D gene (6 bases). The V and J ends lost 6 bases and 0 bases respectively, with 14 bases between them. CDR1 and CDR2 (germline): SGHTA, FQGNSA. This CDR3 is 16 amino acids long. The CDR3 loop reads CASRASGTPNTGELFF. In DNA form, the CDR3 reads TGTGCCAGCAGGGCATCCGGGACACCGAACACCGGGGAGCTGTTTTTT.

The V gene is TRBV5-5, the J gene TRBJ2-7; TRBD1 might be the D (6 bases). V gave up 2 bases and J gave up 3 bases, with 15 bases separating them. There are 15 residues in the CDR3. Germline CDR1 SGHKS, CDR2 YYEKEE (reference sequence). For the CDR3, the DNA is TGTGCCAGCAGCTTCCGTCTTGGACAGCACTACGAGCAGTACTTC. Residues: CASSFRLGQHYEQYF.

This chain connects TRBV12-3 or TRBV12-4 to TRBJ1-2, with D possibly TRBD1 on 6 matching bases. The V end lost 5 bases, the J end lost 2 bases, and 18 bases lay between the germline ends. This CDR3 comprises 16 residues. CDR3 DNA: TGTGCCAGCAGTCCCTCCCGTGGACAGCCAAACTATGGCTACACCTTC. Its protein product is CASSPSRGQPNYGYTF.

The chain carries TRBV7-7 and TRBJ2-7; maybe TRBD1 (6 bases). The CDR3 sequence is 15 residues long. V gave up 5 bases and J gave up 5 bases, with 19 bases separating them. Germline V gene sequence: CDR1 SSHAT, CDR2 FNYEAQ (reference sequence). The CDR3 protein is CASSPAADRWNEQYF. DNA for the CDR3: TGTGCCAGCAGCCCAGCAGCAGACAGGTGGAACGAGCAGTACTTC.

This chain links TRBV20-1 with TRBJ2-5; TRBD1 matches at 8 bases. The V and J ends lost 2 bases and 5 bases, in that order; junction bases with no gene match: 4. There are 13 residues in the CDR3. CDR1 DFQATT and CDR2 SNEGSKA come from the germline V gene (reference sequence). Written as DNA, the CDR3 is TGCAGTGCTAGACAGGGGGCTAAGGAGACCCAGTACTTC. This codes for CSARQGAKETQYF.

The V and J genes are TRBV10-3 and TRBJ1-2; D is uncertain. V lost 3 bases, J lost 6 bases, and 14 bases lay in between. The CDR3 is made up of 14 amino acids. CDR1 is ENHRY, CDR2 SYGVKD, per germline. CDR3 in amino acids: CAISEPTSENGYTF. DNA for the CDR3: TGTGCCATCAGTGAACCGACATCTGAGAATGGCTACACCTTC.

In its sample, this clonotype was seen a few times. The chain joins TRBV20-1 to TRBJ2-3; D ambiguous. Germline lookup yields CDR1 DFQATT and CDR2 SNEGSKA (reference sequence). The CDR3 is 13 amino acids. Trimming removed 3 bases from V and 1 base from J, with 8 bases in between. CDR3 protein: CSASRLGTDTQYF. CDR3 DNA sequence: TGCAGTGCTAGTCGGCTTGGCACAGATACGCAGTATTTT.